The 30 T cell receptor beta chains listed next were all sequenced from one sample in a study of spatial heterogeneity in lung cancer. One entry per CDR3 protein, called by TCRdb with MiXCR from the 5' RACE reads. The data hold under 150,000 distinct CDR3 sequences, with approximately 11% observed a single time. The time point: blood at routine non-recurrence follow-up after resection. Sequenced material: PBMCs, taken at follow-up. The receptor source for this set is a female donor with early-stage non-small cell lung cancer.

The V gene is TRBV28, the J gene TRBJ1-2; D possibly corresponds to TRBD1 (5 bases). V gave up 8 bases and J gave up 0 bases, with 10 bases separating them. Germline V gene lookup returns CDR1 MDHEN and CDR2 SYDVKM. This CDR3 region has 13 residues. For the CDR3, the DNA is TGTGCCAGCCGGGACGTATCTAACTATGGCTACACCTTC. This gives the protein CASRDVSNYGYTF.

This clonotype was seen a handful of times. The chain combines TRBV7-2 with TRBJ2-1; TRBD2 matches at 8 bases. Trimming at V came to 4 bases and at J to 6 bases, leaving 8 bases not matched to a gene. Germline assignment: CDR1 SGHTA and CDR2 FQGNSA. CDR3 length equals 15 residues. Written as DNA, the CDR3 is TGTGCCAGCAGCTCAAGCGGGAGTTCGGGCAATGAGCAGTTCTTC. Amino acids: CASSSSGSSGNEQFF.

In its sample, this clonotype was seen many times. This chain uses TRBV29-1 with TRBJ1-1; a weak D match, TRBD1 (5 bases). CDR1 is SQVTM, CDR2 ANQGSEA, per germline. The CDR3 covers 14 residues. V dropped 0 bases and J dropped 4 bases, with 12 bases sitting between them. The chain's CDR3 is CSVEDAAGGTEAFF. The CDR3, as DNA: TGCAGCGTTGAAGATGCTGCGGGGGGCACTGAAGCTTTCTTT.

For the CDR3, the DNA is TGCGCCAGCACGAACAGTCGACCTGCAGATACGCAGTATTTT. Translated, it gives CASTNSRPADTQYF. The chain employs TRBV5-1 and TRBJ2-3; D uncertain. CDR3 length: 14 residues. The V end was cut by 6 bases, the J end by 4 bases, with 15 bases between. The germline CDR1 and CDR2 sequences are SGHRS and YFSETQ.

This clonotype was seen at least ten times. V usage is TRBV6-2 or TRBV6-3 and J usage is TRBJ2-3; tentative D call: TRBD2 (6 bases). The length of the CDR3 is 15 residues. V lost 6 bases and J lost 0, with 13 bases in between. Germline-derived CDR1 and CDR2 are MNHEY and SVGEGT. CDR3 sequence (DNA): TGTGCCAGCAGCCGGGACTCCCCAAGCACAGATACGCAGTATTTT. It specifies CASSRDSPSTDTQYF.

V and J are TRBV7-9 and TRBJ1-2; D not certain. The CDR3 has 13 residues. Trimming shortened V by 4 bases and J by 4 bases, and 10 bases separated the two germline ends. Germline-derived CDR1 and CDR2 are SEHNR and FQNEAQ (reference sequence). The CDR3, as DNA: TGTGCCAGCAGCTATGACGGCATCTATGGCTACACCTTC. It is translated as CASSYDGIYGYTF. Filled out from reference TRBV7-9 and TRBJ1-2, the complete variable domain reads DTGVSQNPRHKITKRGQNVTFRCDPISEHNRLYWYRQTLGQGPEFLTYFQNEAQLEKSRLLSDRFSAERPKGSFSTLEIQRTEQGDSAMYLCASSYDGIYGYTFGSGTRLTVV.

The chain uses TRBV10-2 and TRBJ1-1; D is unclear. Germline V gene data show CDR1 as WSHSY and CDR2 as SAAADI. This CDR3 is built from 13 residues. Trimming cost V 3 bases and J 1 base, with 6 bases left between them. The CDR3 spells CASSDRRNTEAFF. The CDR3 nucleotides read TGCGCCAGCAGTGATCGGCGGAACACTGAAGCTTTCTTT.

Comment on this clonotype: The junction departs from germline at one end; a sequencing error may be responsible. The CDR3 coding sequence is TGTGTCAGCGTAATGCCGTCTGGGGGTGGCACTGAAGCTTTCTTT. Amino acids: CVSVMPSGGGTEAFF. V gene TRBV18 combines with J gene TRBJ1-1; D possibly corresponds to TRBD1 (5 bases). The CDR3 consists of 15 residues. Germline CDR1 is KGHSH and CDR2 is LQKENI.

This clonotype has at least ten counts. V usage is TRBV18 and J usage is TRBJ2-7, with TRBD1 as a possible D gene (5 bases). Germline V gene lookup returns CDR1 KGHSH and CDR2 LQKENI. V dropped 2 bases and J dropped 4 bases, with 12 bases sitting between them. The CDR3 is 14 amino acids. As DNA, the CDR3 is TGTGCCAGCTCACCAGCAGGGTCTCAATACGAGCAGTACTTC. The encoded protein is CASSPAGSQYEQYF.

This clonotype was observed many times. This chain links TRBV6-6 with TRBJ2-6, with 10 positions matching TRBD2. This CDR3 has 15 amino acids. Trimming cost V 10 bases and J 3 bases; bases outside gene matches: 6. The V gene's germline CDR1 is MNHNY and CDR2 SVGAGI (reference sequence). CDR3 loop: CATLAGAFGANVLTF. DNA for the CDR3: TGTGCCACCCTAGCGGGAGCTTTTGGGGCCAACGTCCTGACTTTC.

The V and J genes are TRBV9 and TRBJ2-3; D not certain. V lost 4 bases and J 2 bases, leaving 20 bases between the germline ends. This CDR3 region has 17 residues. Germline CDR1 reads SGDLS; CDR2 reads YYNGEE. Here the CDR3 reads CASSSPRAQLPTDTQYF. CDR3 sequence (DNA): TGTGCCAGCAGCAGCCCCCGGGCCCAGCTCCCCACAGATACGCAGTATTTT.

This clonotype was seen only a few times. This chain connects TRBV7-9 to TRBJ2-1; D uncertain. V was trimmed by 5 bases and J by 8 bases, leaving 10 bases between them. CDR1 is SEHNR and CDR2 is FQNEAQ in the germline V gene (reference sequence). This CDR3 region has 12 residues. The CDR3 loop reads CASSAPVDEQFF. In DNA, the CDR3 is TGTGCCAGCAGCGCCCCGGTCGATGAGCAGTTCTTC.

This chain connects TRBV28 to TRBJ1-5; D uncertain. In germline, CDR1 is MDHEN, CDR2 SYDVKM. The CDR3 length is 15 residues. V was cut by 5 bases and J by 1 base, with 12 bases left in between. As DNA, the CDR3 is TGTGCCAGCAGTCCCCCGCGGGCCAGCAATCAGCCCCAGCATTTT. Its protein is CASSPPRASNQPQHF.

J is TRBJ1-2 and V is TRBV19, with D possibly being TRBD1 (5 bases). The ends were cut back, 6 bases at V and 8 bases at J, with 16 bases in the middle. The CDR3 is made up of 13 amino acids. CDR1 and CDR2 from the germline V gene are LNHDA and SQIVND (reference sequence). CDR3 region: CASRDPRGVGYTF. In DNA form, the CDR3 reads TGTGCCAGTAGGGACCCCCGGGGGGTCGGCTACACCTTC.

This rearrangement joins TRBV7-3 to TRBJ2-3, with D unclear. This CDR3 spans 13 amino acids. V was cut by 1 base and J by 6 bases, with 8 bases left in between. Per the germline V gene, CDR1 is SGHTA and CDR2 is FQGTGA. The CDR3 sequence: CASSLNYADTQYF. The CDR3, as DNA: TGTGCCAGCAGCTTAAACTATGCGGATACGCAGTATTTT.

This chain uses TRBV2 with TRBJ1-1, with D possibly matching TRBD1 (6 bases). Germline CDR1 reads SNHLY; CDR2 reads FYNNEI. This CDR3 contains 14 residues. The V end lost 7 bases, the J end lost 0 bases, and 12 bases lay between the germline ends. The CDR3 region has the DNA TGTGCCAGCAATCTAGGACAGTTGAACACTGAAGCTTTCTTT. Protein: CASNLGQLNTEAFF. Complete variable domain (other parts from reference TRBV2 and TRBJ1-1): EPEVTQTPSHQVTQMGQEVILRCVPISNHLYFYWYRQILGQKVEFLVSFYNNEISEKSEIFDDQFSVERPDGSNFTLKIRSTKLEDSAMYFCASNLGQLNTEAFFGQGTRLTVV.

This clonotype was seen ten or more times. The chain links TRBV24-1 to TRBJ2-1; 14 bases map to TRBD2. The CDR3 consists of 15 residues. V trimming: 3 bases; J trimming: 10 bases; junction bases outside the gene matches: 4. Germline-derived CDR1 and CDR2 are KGHDR and SFDVKD. CDR3 protein: CATSDVGLAGVEQFF. CDR3 bases: TGTGCCACCAGTGATGTGGGACTAGCGGGAGTCGAGCAGTTCTTC.

The table lists this clonotype with many counts. The genes are TRBV29-1 and TRBJ2-1; D unclear. V was cut by 6 bases and J by 0 bases, with 6 bases left in between. This CDR3 spans 12 amino acids. Germline assignment: CDR1 SQVTM and CDR2 ANQGSEA. CDR3 nucleotide sequence: TGCAGCGTAGGGTACTCCTACAATGAGCAGTTCTTC. The encoded protein is CSVGYSYNEQFF.

The chain joins TRBV28 to TRBJ1-1; 9 bases align to TRBD1. J lost 1 base, V lost 5 bases, and 8 bases had no gene match. Germline loops: CDR1 MDHEN, CDR2 SYDVKM. The CDR3 extends over 16 amino acids. CDR3 in amino acids: CASSPPGQGWNTEAFF. The CDR3 DNA reads TGTGCCAGCAGTCCACCGGGACAGGGCTGGAACACTGAAGCTTTCTTT.

This clonotype has ten or more counts. The V and J genes are TRBV10-3 and TRBJ2-1, with 8 bases fitting TRBD2. V gave up 2 bases and J gave up 4 bases; unmatched junction bases: 4. This CDR3 is built from 15 residues. Germline V gives CDR1 ENHRY, CDR2 SYGVKD. For the CDR3, the DNA is TGTGCCATCAGTGAGAAGGCTAGCGGGTACAATGAGCAGTTCTTC. Its translation: CAISEKASGYNEQFF.

This clonotype was found many times. This chain connects TRBV20-1 to TRBJ1-2; TRBD1 might be the D (6 bases). V lost 3 bases and J 7 bases, leaving 9 bases between the germline ends. Germline V gives CDR1 DFQATT, CDR2 SNEGSKA (reference sequence). The CDR3 runs to 11 residues. CDR3 DNA: TGCAGTGCTAGCGGGGGCGTTGGCTACACCTTC. This sequence encodes CSASGGVGYTF.

The V and J genes are TRBV30 and TRBJ2-5, with 9 bases fitting TRBD2. After removal of 5 bases from V and 5 bases from J, the junction contained 6 bases not matched to a gene. CDR1 is GTSNPN and CDR2 is SVGIG in the germline V gene (reference sequence). CDR3 length equals 13 residues. The CDR3 here is CAWSPGLAETQYF. DNA for the CDR3: TGTGCCTGGTCGCCGGGACTAGCTGAGACCCAGTACTTC.

The V gene is TRBV28, the J gene TRBJ2-1; D unclear. Germline loops: CDR1 MDHEN, CDR2 SYDVKM. V lost 1 base to trimming and J lost 7 bases, with 5 bases between them. The CDR3 extends over 12 amino acids. This CDR3 is CASSLLPNEQFF. CDR3 DNA: TGTGCCAGCAGTTTATTACCTAATGAGCAGTTCTTC.

This clonotype was counted only a few times. The V and J genes are TRBV13 and TRBJ2-1; no reliable D call. Trimming removed 8 bases from V and 6 bases from J, with 8 bases in between. CDR1 PRHDT and CDR2 FYEKMQ come from the germline V gene (reference sequence). The CDR3 contains 11 residues. The CDR3, as DNA: TGTGCCAGCTCCCGTCGCAATGAGCAGTTCTTC. Translation: CASSRRNEQFF.

This clonotype was picked up a small number of times. This sequence joins TRBV20-1 and TRBJ1-1, with 9 bases identical to TRBD1. The CDR3 extends over 16 amino acids. The J segment lost 3 bases and the V segment lost 0 bases, leaving 8 bases of the junction unmatched. CDR1 DFQATT and CDR2 SNEGSKA come from the germline V gene (reference sequence). The chain's CDR3 is CSARDLRTGADTEAFF. Here the CDR3 DNA reads TGCAGTGCTAGAGATCTTAGGACAGGGGCGGACACTGAAGCTTTCTTT.

The chain has TRBV5-1 and TRBJ2-1; the D gene could be TRBD1 or TRBD2 (5 bases each). Trimming shortened V by 1 base and J by 10 bases, and 21 bases separated the two germline ends. Per germline, CDR1 SGHRS and CDR2 YFSETQ. The CDR3 covers 16 residues. The CDR3 DNA reads as TGCGCCAGCAGCTTGCAGGGCCTAGGCTCGGGGTACGAGCAGTTCTTC. Amino acids: CASSLQGLGSGYEQFF.

This clonotype was recorded many times. The rearrangement uses TRBV4-3 and TRBJ1-1, with D possibly TRBD1 on 5 matching bases. Germline V gene data show CDR1 as LGHNA and CDR2 as YSLEER. This CDR3 has 13 amino acids. The germline V and J ends were trimmed by 4 bases and 8 bases, with 14 bases remaining between them. CDR3 DNA: TGCGCCAGCAGCCGGGAGATTGGGGCGGAAGCTTTCTTT. Protein: CASSREIGAEAFF.

This clonotype came up a few times. The genes are TRBV5-4 and TRBJ2-6; D is undetermined. The V end was cut by 1 base, the J end by 0 bases, with 8 bases between. Germline-derived CDR1 and CDR2 are SGHNT and YYREEE (reference sequence). The CDR3 extends over 16 amino acids. Here the CDR3 DNA reads TGTGCCAGCAGCTTGATTGGGTTCTCTGGGGCCAACGTCCTGACTTTC. Translation: CASSLIGFSGANVLTF.

The chain employs TRBV2 and TRBJ2-2; no reliable D call. The CDR3 spans 15 residues. V was shortened by 3 bases and J by 5 bases, with 13 bases between the two germline ends. Per germline, CDR1 SNHLY and CDR2 FYNNEI. CDR3 nucleotide sequence: TGTGCCAGCAGTGAGTGGGCTCGACCAACCGGGGAGCTGTTTTTT. Translating gives CASSEWARPTGELFF.

This clonotype was observed a handful of times. The chain joins TRBV7-9 to TRBJ2-1; a weak D match, TRBD1 (5 bases). The CDR3 is 14 amino acids. Looked up from germline, CDR1 is SEHNR and CDR2 is FQNEAQ (reference sequence). Trimming removed 5 bases from V and 2 bases from J, with 10 bases in between. The CDR3 nucleotides read TGTGCCAGCAGCACTTGGACAACCTACAATGAGCAGTTCTTC. It is translated as CASSTWTTYNEQFF.